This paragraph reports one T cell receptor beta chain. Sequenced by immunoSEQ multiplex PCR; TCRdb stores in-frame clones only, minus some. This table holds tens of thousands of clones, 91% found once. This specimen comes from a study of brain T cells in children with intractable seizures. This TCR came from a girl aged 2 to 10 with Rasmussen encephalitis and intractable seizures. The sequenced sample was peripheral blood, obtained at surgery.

The CDR3 here is CAWSVPDRANQPQHF. The CDR3, as DNA: TGTGCCTGGAGTGTACCGGACAGGGCCAATCAGCCCCAGCATTTT. V and J are TRBV30 and TRBJ1-5; 8 bases agree with TRBD1. The CDR3 runs to 15 residues. Germline V lookup: CDR1 GTSNPN, CDR2 SVGIG (reference sequence). With V trimmed by 0 bases and J by 3 bases, 4 bases remained unmatched.